The TCR beta chain under discussion was sequenced for a study of shared clonotypes between healthy human individuals. The overall study: Plates per donor: three CD4 naive, three CD4 memory, two CD8 naive, one CD8 memory.

Genomic DNA of every subset was divided equally among multiple immunoSEQ plates. Using immunoSEQ multiplex PCR, the repertoire was profiled, and TCRdb retains in-frame clones only, with some absent. Of 2 million to 2.5 million clones detected, nearly 97% appear once; the ten largest clones hold roughly 0.13%. CDR3 size: 16 residues. The V and J ends lost 5 bases and 2 bases respectively, with 17 bases between them. CDR1 is MNHEY, CDR2 SMNVEV, per germline (reference sequence). Recent vaccinations or acute infections were absent in the healthy HIV-negative adult donors. CD45RA-negative memory and CD45RA+ naive subsets were split from the CD4+ cells.

The V and J genes are TRBV27 and TRBJ2-3; D remains ambiguous. The sequenced sample was naive CD4+ T cells sorted from blood. Subset meaning: CD45RA+ positively selected. The TCR comes from a man aged 18 to 29 in good health. CDR3 sequence (DNA): TGTGCCAGCAGTCGCGGTGGCACACGGTACACAGATACGCAGTATTTT. The encoded protein is CASSRGGTRYTDTQYF.